These T cell receptor beta chains were read from a single sample in a study of CD8 T cells in ankylosing spondylitis. TCRdb called the 5' RACE reads again in MiXCR, with one record for every CDR3 protein. The profile shows some 150,000 distinct CDR3 sequences, 40% to 50% of them singletons. The specimen was synovial fluid, either unsorted or a sorted T cell fraction (not recorded which). The source of these receptors is a male donor with ankylosing spondylitis. The CDR3 runs from the conserved cysteine through the conserved F or W. The order of the fields is D gene, J gene, V gene, CDR3 protein. A D gene is named only where the DNA matches it firmly.

TRBD2,TRBJ2-3,TRBV27,CASRGLAGLDTQYF
TRBD1,TRBJ2-7,TRBV5-1,CASSPGQGVIEQYF
.,TRBJ1-2,TRBV30,CAWSVGGPMDGYTF
TRBD1,TRBJ1-2,TRBV11-2,CASSLGNPRGDRGSYGYTF
.,TRBJ2-7,TRBV24-1,CATSDSNRAGAFYEQYF
.,TRBJ1-1,TRBV29-1,CSVFNNAGAEAFF
TRBD1,TRBJ2-2,TRBV24-1,CATSDLQGDTGELFF
.,TRBJ2-1,TRBV7-6,CASSLLQVALNEQFF
TRBD1,TRBJ1-1,TRBV10-3,CAISEEDRGHTEAFF
TRBD1,TRBJ2-1,TRBV29-1,CSVESGQGPYNEQFF
TRBD2,TRBJ2-7,TRBV2,CASSTGLAYEQYF
TRBD2,TRBJ2-1,TRBV7-3,CASSETSGPYNEQFF
TRBD1,TRBJ1-2,TRBV7-2,CASSLQQGLHGYTF
.,TRBJ1-2,TRBV4-1,CASSGRSFRYGYTF
.,TRBJ1-1,TRBV12-3/TRBV12-4,CASRALGRAFF
.,TRBJ1-1,TRBV4-2,CASSQDRRNTEAFF
.,TRBJ1-2,TRBV12-3/TRBV12-4,CASTSGARPYGYTF
TRBD2,TRBJ2-1,TRBV12-3/TRBV12-4,CASSPGTSVYNEQFF
.,TRBJ2-1,TRBV4-3,CASSQEVDGVYNEQFF
.,TRBJ2-5,TRBV12-3/TRBV12-4,CASSFRQTGTQYF
.,TRBJ1-2,TRBV3-1,CASSQELATPYGYTF
.,TRBJ2-5,TRBV28,CASSFEPPGNGYQETQYF
TRBD1,TRBJ2-7,TRBV7-9,CASSYHDRGGSYEQYF
TRBD1,TRBJ2-7,TRBV20-1,CSAAGTGMISYEQYF
TRBD1,TRBJ2-3,TRBV5-1,CASSDGTGGADTQYF
.,TRBJ1-3,TRBV25-1,CASSDLSDSSGNTIYF
.,TRBJ2-3,TRBV29-1,CSVANWAPNTDTQYF
.,TRBJ1-1,TRBV7-4,CASSLFSGVEAFF
.,TRBJ1-1,TRBV11-2,CASSLSIAEAFF
.,TRBJ1-2,TRBV12-5,CASGFGRDVRGYTF
TRBD2,TRBJ2-7,TRBV5-5,CASSPAGGEYEQYF
.,TRBJ2-7,TRBV4-1,CASSRFRDLGDEQYF
TRBD2,TRBJ2-7,TRBV27,CASSFLAGELFHEQYF
.,TRBJ1-1,TRBV4-1,CASSQDPAPLTWGTEAFF
TRBD1,TRBJ2-7,TRBV2,CASSSKGGSLSYEQYF
.,TRBJ1-1,TRBV5-6,CASGWEEAFF
TRBD2,TRBJ2-1,TRBV29-1,CSALGTSGPREPF
.,TRBJ1-1,TRBV27,CASTRIPAYGAFF
.,TRBJ1-5,TRBV28,CASSLVYQGYSNQPQHF
TRBD2,TRBJ2-3,TRBV5-1,CASSLGLAGPTNTDTQYF
.,TRBJ1-4,TRBV9,CASSPGQTSSNEKLFF
.,TRBJ1-5,TRBV5-1,CASSLDVGSNQPQHF
.,TRBJ2-1,TRBV4-1,CASSQDRQGIQNVWDEQFF
.,TRBJ1-6,TRBV9,CASSVSAEGSPLHF
TRBD1,TRBJ1-2,TRBV5-6,CASSLAEAGGVEGYTF
.,TRBJ2-1,TRBV20-1,CSARDRAPSVWYNEQFF
.,TRBJ1-3,TRBV24-1,CATSDRTGNTIYF
.,TRBJ2-1,TRBV29-1,CSVPRSENEQFF
.,TRBJ1-2,TRBV12-3/TRBV12-4,CASSLALFDGYTF
.,TRBJ1-5,TRBV6-2/TRBV6-3,CASSSRGRGNQPQHF
.,TRBJ2-5,TRBV5-1,CASSWDTPKRTQYF